This TCR beta chain was retrieved from a study of blood T cell repertoires in COVID-19. Whole-study context: The study drew acute and convalescent COVID-19 samples from the United States, Italy and Spain.

Living in 24 US areas, the participants were between about 18 and 100 years of age. What the recovered Cohort 3 donors had was two negative PCRs, clearance, or symptom resolution. This clone was seen a single time. Germline V gene data show CDR1 as SGHTA and CDR2 as FQGNSA. The V end was cut by 1 base, the J end by 2 bases, with 9 bases between. The CDR3 is made up of 15 amino acids. In the study's own analysis: Reference gene primer amplification in the assay estimated nucleated cell counts. Method: immunoSEQ multiplex PCR; TCRdb's copy keeps in-frame clones and lacks some. The V and J calls and clone size are taken from that table; D and trimming were inferred from the DNA. The repertoire holds approximately 17,000 clones, with 88% as singletons.

The specimen sequenced was PBMCs or T cells enriched from blood (not recorded which). The receptor's source is a woman in her 30s who had recovered from COVID-19. V is TRBV7-2 and J is TRBJ2-4; D is perhaps TRBD2 (5 bases). CDR3 in amino acids: CASSLVTGTKNIQYF. The DNA of the CDR3 is TGTGCCAGCAGCTTAGTGACGGGGACCAAAAACATTCAGTACTTC.